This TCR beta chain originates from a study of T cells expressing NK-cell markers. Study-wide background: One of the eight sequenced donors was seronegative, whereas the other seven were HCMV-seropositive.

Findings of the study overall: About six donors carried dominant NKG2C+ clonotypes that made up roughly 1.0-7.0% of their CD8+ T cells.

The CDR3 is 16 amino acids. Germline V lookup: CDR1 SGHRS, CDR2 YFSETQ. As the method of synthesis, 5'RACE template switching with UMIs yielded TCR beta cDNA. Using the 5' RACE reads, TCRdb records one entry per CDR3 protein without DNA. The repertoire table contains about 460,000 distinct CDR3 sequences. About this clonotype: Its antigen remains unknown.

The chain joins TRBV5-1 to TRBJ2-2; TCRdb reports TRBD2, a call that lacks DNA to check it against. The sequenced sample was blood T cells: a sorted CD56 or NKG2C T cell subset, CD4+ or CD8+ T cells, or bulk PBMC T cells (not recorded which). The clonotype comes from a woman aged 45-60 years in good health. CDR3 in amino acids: CASSPSGKLNTGELFF.